Listed below are T cell receptor beta chains from one sample, sequenced in a study of STAT5B mutations in CD4+ large granular lymphocyte leukemia. Data came from immunoSEQ multiplex PCR; TCRdb stores just in-frame clones and leaves some out. The sample consists of approximately 30,000 clones, roughly 79% of them appearing once. Sequencing used CD4+ T cells from blood buffy coats. Receptor source: a human donor in good health. Each CDR3 is given with its conserved first and last residue. D genes are given only for firm matches. Size values are once, few and many counts, or a class for expanded clones, and some rows have none.

CDR3 protein | CDR3 DNA | J gene | D gene | V gene | clone size
CAISEKSDEQYF | TGTGCCATCAGTGAGAAGTCGGACGAGCAGTACTTC | TRBJ2-7 | . | TRBV10-3 | .
CASSVEGLGGYEQYF | TGTGCCAGCAGCGTTGAGGGACTTGGTGGGTACGAGCAGTACTTC | TRBJ2-7 | . | TRBV9 | .
CASSLAQGAWGSPLHF | TGTGCCAGCAGCTTGGCTCAGGGGGCTTGGGGGTCACCCCTCCACTTT | TRBJ1-6 | TRBD1 | TRBV5-6 | .
CASSPSQGHSDTEAFF | TGTGCCAGCTCACCGTCGCAGGGACACTCGGACACTGAAGCTTTCTTT | TRBJ1-1 | . | TRBV18 | few
CASSPTSGSAPKDTQYF | TGTGCCAGCAGTCCGACAAGCGGGAGCGCACCTAAAGATACGCAGTATTTT | TRBJ2-3 | TRBD2 | TRBV27 | .
CASSLVVGNGYTF | TGTGCCAGCAGCTTAGTCGTTGGTAATGGCTACACCTTC | TRBJ1-2 | . | TRBV7-9 | once
CASSFAGGATETQYF | TGTGCCAGCAGCTTCGCGGGAGGGGCTACAGAGACCCAGTACTTC | TRBJ2-5 | TRBD2 | TRBV5-6 | .
CASSLGRQGNYGYTF | TGTGCCAGCAGCTTAGGGAGACAGGGGAACTATGGCTACACCTTC | TRBJ1-2 | TRBD1 | TRBV7-8 | .
CASSLAPDDNIQYF | TGCGCCAGCAGCTTGGCCCCGGACGATAACATTCAGTACTTC | TRBJ2-4 | . | TRBV5-1 | .
CASSLSVQGGAEAFF | TGTGCCAGCAGCCTAAGCGTACAGGGGGGCGCTGAAGCTTTCTTT | TRBJ1-1 | TRBD1 | TRBV11-2 | .
CASSIDRGATNEKLFF | TGTGCCAGTAGTATAGATCGTGGGGCAACTAATGAAAAACTGTTTTTT | TRBJ1-4 | . | TRBV19 | .
CASSFTTGYQPQHF | TGTGCCAGCAGCTTCACGACAGGGTATCAGCCCCAGCATTTT | TRBJ1-5 | TRBD1 | TRBV7-2 | .
CASSPGGAADTQYF | TGTGCCAGCAGCCCGGGGGGGGCAGCAGATACGCAGTATTTT | TRBJ2-3 | TRBD2 | TRBV7-2 | .
CASSRDRNEQFF | TGTGCCAGCAGCCGGGACAGGAATGAGCAGTTCTTC | TRBJ2-1 | TRBD1 | TRBV6-5 | .
CASSTSGRANEQFF | TGTGCCAGCAGCACCAGCGGGAGGGCCAATGAGCAGTTCTTC | TRBJ2-1 | TRBD2 | TRBV11-2 | once
CASTPGTATGELFF | TGTGCCAGCACCCCCGGGACAGCCACCGGGGAGCTGTTTTTT | TRBJ2-2 | TRBD1 | TRBV27 | few
CASSTGTSPYEQYF | TGTGCCAGCAGTACCGGGACTAGTCCCTACGAGCAGTACTTC | TRBJ2-7 | TRBD2 | TRBV27 | few
CASSEAGSGTETQYF | TGTGCCAGCAGTGAAGCGGGTAGCGGGACGGAGACCCAGTACTTC | TRBJ2-5 | TRBD2 | TRBV2 | .
CASRDSGPSYNEQFF | TGTGCCAGCAGGGATAGCGGGCCCTCCTACAATGAGCAGTTCTTC | TRBJ2-1 | TRBD2 | TRBV28 | .
CASSPGQGAGETQYF | TGTGCCAGCAGCCCCGGACAGGGGGCGGGAGAGACCCAGTACTTC | TRBJ2-5 | TRBD1 | TRBV7-9 | .
CASSSWDVGQETQYF | TGTGCCAGCAGTTCCTGGGACGTGGGCCAGGAGACCCAGTACTTC | TRBJ2-5 | . | TRBV6-5 | .